The rows below give T cell receptor beta chains drawn from one sample of a study of tumor-infiltrating lymphocytes in primary liver carcinoma. Each CDR3 protein is one row after TCRdb ran MiXCR on the multiplex PCR reads. This sample carries about 64,000 distinct CDR3 sequences, about three quarters of them seen once, and the ten largest clones take roughly 40%. Specimen: liver tumor tissue from sampling region 4. The origin of the receptors is a man aged 35-49 years with primary liver carcinoma and hepatitis B virus infection. CDR3s leave out the opening cysteine and the closing phenylalanine or tryptophan. A D gene is named only where the DNA matches it firmly.

>TRBJ2-3|TRBV5-5|NA|12
ASSLPDRTDTQY
>TRBJ2-7|TRBV6-5|NA|13
ASSPSPTRGYEQH
>TRBJ2-5|TRBV4-1|TRBD2|15
ASSHLNLAGGRETQY
>TRBJ1-1|TRBV29-1|TRBD1|12
SIGQGLGDNEAF
>TRBJ2-7|TRBV7-8|NA|11
ASIFVSAYEQY
>TRBJ2-2|TRBV5-6|NA|14
AGSLGRERAAGQLF
>TRBJ1-2|TRBV7-8|NA|13
ASSLSSPLAFGYS
>TRBJ2-2|TRBV10-2|TRBD2|16
ANSEAKGLAGDTGELF
>TRBJ2-7|TRBV6-1|TRBD1|13
AGSRTTTGGIKQY
>TRBJ2-7|TRBV21-1|NA|13
ASSKGIAGSYGQY
>TRBJ1-1|TRBV29-1|NA|10
SVSQSRAEVF
>TRBJ2-1|TRBV5-5|NA|13
ASSSIPGRYNEQF